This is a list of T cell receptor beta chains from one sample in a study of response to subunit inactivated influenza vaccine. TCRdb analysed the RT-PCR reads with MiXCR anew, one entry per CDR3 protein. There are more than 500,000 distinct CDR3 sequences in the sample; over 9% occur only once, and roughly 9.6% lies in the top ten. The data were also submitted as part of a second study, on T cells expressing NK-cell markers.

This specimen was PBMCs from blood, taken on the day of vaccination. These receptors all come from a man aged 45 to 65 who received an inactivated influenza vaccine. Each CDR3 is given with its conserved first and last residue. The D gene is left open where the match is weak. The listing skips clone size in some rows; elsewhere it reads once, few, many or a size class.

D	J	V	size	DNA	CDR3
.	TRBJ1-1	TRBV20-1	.	TGCAGTGCCTCCCCCGCGGGTTTCACTGAAGCTTTCTTT	CSASPAGFTEAFF
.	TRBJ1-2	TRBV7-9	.	TGTGCCAGCAGCTTAGCTGGGGGAGCTAACTATGGCTACACCTTC	CASSLAGGANYGYTF
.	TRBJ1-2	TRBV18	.	TGTGCCAGCTCACCACCGACAGGACAGTCGTATGGCTACACCTTC	CASSPPTGQSYGYTF
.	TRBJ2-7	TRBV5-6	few	TGTGCCAGCAGCTCCCCTGCAGGGTACGAGCAGTACTTC	CASSSPAGYEQYF
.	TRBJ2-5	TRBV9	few	TGTGCCAGCAGCGTAGAGGGGGGGACCCAGTACTTC	CASSVEGGTQYF
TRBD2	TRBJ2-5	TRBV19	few	TGTGCCAGTAGTAGTACTAGCGGGGGGCTAGAGACCCAGTACTTC	CASSSTSGGLETQYF
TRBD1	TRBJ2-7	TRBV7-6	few	TGTGCCAGCAGCCCCCCACCGGGACAGGGGGTTATAAAGGCCTACGAGCAGTACTTC	CASSPPPGQGVIKAYEQYF
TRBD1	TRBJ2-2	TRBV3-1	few	TGTGCCAGCAGCCGACAGGGGGCGACCGGGGAGCTGTTTTTT	CASSRQGATGELFF
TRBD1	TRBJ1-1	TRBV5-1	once	TGCGCCAGCAGCTTGTTGACAGGGGGTGTCGGCACTGAAGCTTTCTTT	CASSLLTGGVGTEAFF
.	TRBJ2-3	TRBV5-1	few	TGCGCCAGCAGCTTGGCCGGGCACACAGATACGCAGTATTTT	CASSLAGHTDTQYF
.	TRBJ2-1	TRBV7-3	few	TGTGCCAGCAGCTTGCCTGGCTCCTGGAATGAGCAGTTCTTC	CASSLPGSWNEQFF
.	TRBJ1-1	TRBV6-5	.	TGTGCCAGCAGTTATAGACAGGAGAACACTGAAGCTTTCTTT	CASSYRQENTEAFF
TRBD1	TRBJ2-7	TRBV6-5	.	TGTGCCAGTGGGACAGGATTCGAGCAGTACTTC	CASGTGFEQYF
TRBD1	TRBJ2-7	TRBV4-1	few	TGCGCCAGCAGCCAAGGCTATGGACAGGGGCTCTACGAGCAGTACTTC	CASSQGYGQGLYEQYF
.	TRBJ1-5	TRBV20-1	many	TGCAGTGCTAGATCCGGACAGCAGCCCCAGCATTTT	CSARSGQQPQHF